The clone carrying this T cell receptor (beta chain) was picked up one time. The junction and the germline gene differ at one end; a read error may be behind it. This CDR3 comprises 13 residues. The germline V gene encodes CDR1 LNHDA and CDR2 SQIVND (reference sequence). Clinical history as reported by participants underpinned cohort assignment. Repertoires were generated with immunoSEQ multiplex PCR, while TCRdb's copy carries only in-frame clones and drops some. The repertoire holds more than 200,000 clones, approximately 80% seen once, with 3.5% to 5.5% in the top ten. This specimen comes from a study of blood T cell repertoires in COVID-19. On the study more broadly: COVID-19 samples, acute and convalescent, were from the United States, Italy and Spain. The cDNA or gDNA used as material had been derived from T cells, B-cell-depleted T cells, or PBMCs.

The receptor comes from a man aged 30-40 years with acute COVID-19. The chain carries TRBV19 and TRBJ1-2; unclear D gene. The sample taken for sequencing was PBMCs or T cells enriched from blood (not recorded which). CDR3 coding DNA: TGTGCCAGTAGTATCTCCATCTTGAGCGGTATCGCCTTC. This codes for CASSISILSGIAF.